The clone carrying this TCR beta chain was counted only a few times. The antigen is not known. TCRbeta library preparation incorporated unique molecular identifiers. TCRdb re-called the PCR reads through MiXCR, storing one row per CDR3 protein. The data show 800,000 to 1,000,000 distinct CDR3 sequences, roughly 29% seen once. This sample is part of a study of T-cell reconstitution after alpha-beta-depleted transplantation in children. Germline loops: CDR1 SGHRS, CDR2 YFSETQ. This CDR3 region has 12 residues. Trimming pared 6 bases from V and 5 bases from J, leaving 10 bases between. General study points: Recipient T cells and thymic progenitors that survived were the source of the high TCRbeta diversity seen at day 60 in some patients. T-cell counts and diversity at one year post-transplant came mainly from newly produced T cells.

The chain couples TRBV5-1 to TRBJ2-3, with D perhaps TRBD2 (5 bases). The sample here was PBMCs, mostly from graft donor cells, taken 360 days after TCRalphabeta/CD19-depleted stem cell transplant. The source of this sequence is a boy in the first two years of life who had a stem cell transplant for SCID, so the T cells may come from the graft donor. The CDR3 reads CASTFEGDTQYF. Written as DNA, the CDR3 is TGCGCCAGCACCTTCGAGGGAGATACGCAGTATTTT.